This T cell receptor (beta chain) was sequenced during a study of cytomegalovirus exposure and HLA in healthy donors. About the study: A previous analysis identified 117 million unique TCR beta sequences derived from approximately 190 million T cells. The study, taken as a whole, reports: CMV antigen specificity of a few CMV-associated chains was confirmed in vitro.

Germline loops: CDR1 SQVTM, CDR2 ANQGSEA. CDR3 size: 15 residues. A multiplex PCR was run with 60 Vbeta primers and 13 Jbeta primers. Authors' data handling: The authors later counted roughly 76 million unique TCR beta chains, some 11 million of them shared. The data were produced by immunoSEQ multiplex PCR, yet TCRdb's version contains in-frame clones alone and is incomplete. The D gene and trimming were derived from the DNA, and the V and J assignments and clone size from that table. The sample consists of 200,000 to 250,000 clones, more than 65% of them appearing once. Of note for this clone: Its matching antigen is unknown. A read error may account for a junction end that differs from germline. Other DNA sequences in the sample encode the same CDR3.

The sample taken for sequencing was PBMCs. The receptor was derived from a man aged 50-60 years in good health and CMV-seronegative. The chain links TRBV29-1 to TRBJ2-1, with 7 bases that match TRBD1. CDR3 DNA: TGCAGCGTTGATAGCAGGGGGACGGTCTACAATGAACAGTTCTTC. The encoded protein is CSVDSRGTVYNEQFF.